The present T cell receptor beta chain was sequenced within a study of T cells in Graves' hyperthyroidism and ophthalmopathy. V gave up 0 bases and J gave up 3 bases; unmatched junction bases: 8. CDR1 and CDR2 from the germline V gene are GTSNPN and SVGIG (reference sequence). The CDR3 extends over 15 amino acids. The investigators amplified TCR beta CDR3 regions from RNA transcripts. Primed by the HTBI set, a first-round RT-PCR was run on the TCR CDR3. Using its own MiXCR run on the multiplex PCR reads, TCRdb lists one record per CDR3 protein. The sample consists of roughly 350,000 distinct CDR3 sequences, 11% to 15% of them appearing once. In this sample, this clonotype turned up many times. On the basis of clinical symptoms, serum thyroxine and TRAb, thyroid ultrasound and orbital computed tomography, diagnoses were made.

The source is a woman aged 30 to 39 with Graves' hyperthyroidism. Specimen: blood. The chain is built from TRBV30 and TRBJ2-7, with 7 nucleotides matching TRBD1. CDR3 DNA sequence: TGTGCCTGGAGTGTACTTACCAGGGGGAGCTACGAGCAGTACTTC. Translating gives CAWSVLTRGSYEQYF.